This T cell receptor (beta chain) was recovered during a study of T-cell reconstitution after alpha-beta-depleted transplantation in children. Regarding the study as a whole: Hyperexpanded clones declined; after one year, newly produced T cells mostly supplied diversity. Reports say that about two months after transplant, the alpha-beta T cells came out of several hundred graft clones that had expanded. Certain patients had high TCRbeta diversity at day 60, and it came from recipient T cells and thymic progenitors that survived.

Library preparation (for TCRbeta) was performed with unique molecular identifiers. TCRdb independently ran MiXCR on the PCR reads; one entry per CDR3 protein. Seen here are approximately 150,000 distinct CDR3 sequences, 8.8% observed once, and the top ten hold roughly 20%. Germline-derived CDR1 and CDR2 are DFQATT and SNEGSKA (reference sequence). The V and J ends lost 2 bases and 10 bases, in that order; junction bases with no gene match: 15. The length of the CDR3 is 17 residues. As concerns this clonotype: What it binds is unknown.

Source: PBMCs, mostly from graft donor cells, taken 180 days after TCRalphabeta/CD19-depleted stem cell transplant. This clonotype was sampled from a female patient aged 2-15 years who had a stem cell transplant for congenital amegakaryocytic thrombocytopenia, so the T cells may come from the graft donor. The chain recombines TRBV20-1 with TRBJ1-6; 9 bases are shared with TRBD1. CDR3 sequence: CSARPLPRDREGSPLHF. In nucleotides, the CDR3 is TGCAGTGCTAGACCCCTACCCCGGGACAGGGAGGGCTCACCCCTCCACTTT.